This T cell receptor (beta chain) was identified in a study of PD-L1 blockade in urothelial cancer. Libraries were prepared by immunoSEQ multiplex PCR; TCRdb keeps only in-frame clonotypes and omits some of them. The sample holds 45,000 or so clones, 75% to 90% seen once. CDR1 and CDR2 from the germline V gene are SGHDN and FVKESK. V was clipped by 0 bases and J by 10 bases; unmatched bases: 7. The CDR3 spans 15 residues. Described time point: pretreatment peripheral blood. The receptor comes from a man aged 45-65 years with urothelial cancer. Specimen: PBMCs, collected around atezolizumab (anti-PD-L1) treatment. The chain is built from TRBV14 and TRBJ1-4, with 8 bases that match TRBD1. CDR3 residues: CASSQELPGQAKLFF. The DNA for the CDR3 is TGTGCCAGCAGCCAAGAATTGCCGGGACAGGCAAAACTGTTTTTT.